This entry concerns a single T cell receptor beta chain. The antigen remains undetermined. The sample comes from a study of beta chain features in type 1 diabetes. Averaging around 110 mL, one heparinised blood draw was given by each donor. Isolated RNA was reverse transcribed in full, so expressed TCRB transcripts were sequenced. The data were produced by immunoSEQ multiplex PCR, yet TCRdb's version contains in-frame clones alone and is incomplete. The table includes 600,000 to 700,000 clones, around an eighth detected once. Germline trimming cut 7 bases from V and 5 bases from J; bases unmatched to any gene: 7. The CDR3 is 12 residues long. Germline values: CDR1 SQVTM, CDR2 ANQGSEA. The study, taken as a whole, reports: Shortening of TCRB CDR3s, moderate but significant, appeared in all four CD4+ subsets of Type 1 diabetes patients.

J is TRBJ1-2 and V is TRBV29-1; 7 bases line up with TRBD1. Specimen: naive CD4+ T cells from blood. The clonotype originates from a man aged 25-40 years with type 1 diabetes. The CDR3 region is CSASTGYYGYTF. CDR3 DNA sequence: TGCAGCGCCTCGACAGGGTATTATGGCTACACCTTC.